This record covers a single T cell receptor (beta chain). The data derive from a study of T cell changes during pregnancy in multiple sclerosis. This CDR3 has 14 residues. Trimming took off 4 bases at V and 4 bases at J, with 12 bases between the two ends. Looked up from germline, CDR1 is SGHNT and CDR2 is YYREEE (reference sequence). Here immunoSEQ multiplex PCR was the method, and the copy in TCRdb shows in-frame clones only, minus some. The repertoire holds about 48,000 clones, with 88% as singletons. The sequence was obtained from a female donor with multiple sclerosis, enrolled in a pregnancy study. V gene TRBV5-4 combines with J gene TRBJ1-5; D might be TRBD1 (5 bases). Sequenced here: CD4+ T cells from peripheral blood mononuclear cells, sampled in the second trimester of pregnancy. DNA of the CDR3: TGTGCCAGCAGCGCCATGGGGGGGAATCAGCCCCAGCATTTT. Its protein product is CASSAMGGNQPQHF.